This note documents a single T cell receptor beta chain sequence. These data are taken from a study of control samples from healthy donors and cancer patients. CDR3 length: 14 amino acids. The V gene's germline CDR1 is MNHNS and CDR2 SASEGT. Trimming removed 2 bases from V and 7 bases from J, with 11 bases in between. The assay was immunoSEQ multiplex PCR, and TCRdb's table has in-frame clones only and misses some. The sample consists of tens of thousands of clones, around 87% of them appearing once. The specimen sequenced was blood. The sequence derives from a man over 45 in good health. The chain is built from TRBV6-1 and TRBJ1-4; D might be TRBD1 (5 bases). The CDR3 here is CASSEWGEGEKLFF. In DNA form, the CDR3 reads TGTGCCAGCAGTGAATGGGGGGAGGGTGAAAAACTGTTTTTT.